Detailed here is one TCR beta chain. Its antigen is unidentified. The junction does not match germline at one end; this may be a read error. 5'RACE generated cDNA with 10-nucleotide random UMIs. TCRdb re-derived calls from the 5' RACE reads in MiXCR, one entry per CDR3 protein. Among tens of thousands of distinct CDR3 sequences listed, roughly a sixth were seen once. The data stem from a study of neurological immune-mediated disorders. Study-level results: The most TCR clonal expansion was seen in HTLV-1-associated myelopathy, and the least was seen in multiple sclerosis, which fell below healthy controls.

2 million unsorted PBMCs were stored in RNAlater at -80 °C before RNA extraction. The CDR3 spans 15 residues. Germline V gene lookup returns CDR1 SGHRS and CDR2 YFSETQ. The chain uses TRBV5-1 and TRBJ2-1; possible D gene TRBD2, 5 bases. The receptor's source is a woman between 40 and 55 years old in good health. Specimen: PBMCs. The CDR3 loop reads CASIFEGDWYNEHFF. CDR3 coding DNA: TGCGCCAGCATCTTTGAGGGAGATTGGTACAATGAGCATTTCTTC. The full variable domain, with the rest looked up from reference TRBV5-1 and TRBJ2-1, is KAGVTQTPRYLIKTRGQQVTLSCSPISGHRSVSWYQQTPGQGLQFLFEYFSETQRNKGNFPGRFSGRQFSNSRSEMNVSTLELGDSALYLCASIFEGDWYNEHFFGPGTRLTVL.